These 28 T cell receptor beta chains were all obtained from the same sample, sequenced in a study of T cell responses to AZD1222 COVID-19 vaccine. Clones were sequenced by immunoSEQ multiplex PCR, and TCRdb holds only the in-frame ones, with some missing. The repertoire consists of around 140,000 clones, with approximately 89% occurring once and the leading ten covering around 1.5%. The sample here was peripheral blood, taken 28 days after the second AZD1222 dose. The receptors were sampled from an adult who received the AZD1222 COVID-19 vaccine.

The table lists this clone with a count of one. The genes are TRBV6-2 or TRBV6-3 and TRBJ2-7, with D perhaps assigned TRBD1 or TRBD2 (5 bases each). CDR1 MNHEY and CDR2 SVGEGT come from the germline V gene. This CDR3 is built from 13 residues. V gave up 2 bases and J gave up 6 bases, with 11 bases separating them. The CDR3 protein is CASSYGTALEQYF. As DNA, the CDR3 is TGTGCCAGCAGTTACGGGACGGCCCTCGAGCAGTACTTC.

The J gene is TRBJ1-2, the V gene TRBV9; 7 bases fit TRBD1. The CDR3 is 15 amino acids. After removal of 2 bases from V and 5 bases from J, the junction contained 9 bases not matched to a gene. CDR1 is SGDLS and CDR2 is YYNGEE in the germline V gene. The CDR3, as DNA: TGTGCCAGCAGCGTCGCCGGGACAGAAGTTTATGGCTACACCTTC. This codes for CASSVAGTEVYGYTF.

This chain links TRBV24-1 with TRBJ1-2; D call uncertain. Germline CDR1 reads KGHDR; CDR2 reads SFDVKD. This CDR3 spans 15 amino acids. The V end lost 6 bases, the J end lost 1 base, and 14 bases lay between the germline ends. The CDR3 coding sequence is TGTGCCACCAGTCCCAACGAGGGCAGTAACTATGGCTACACCTTC. Its protein product is CATSPNEGSNYGYTF.

This chain links TRBV4-1 with TRBJ1-4; D uncertain. This CDR3 has 16 residues. The germline V gene encodes CDR1 MGHRA and CDR2 YSYEKL. Between the trimmed V and J ends, which lost 3 bases and 8 bases, there was a span of 19 bases. Here the CDR3 reads CASSHLGRSRQEKLFF. The DNA for the CDR3 is TGCGCCAGCAGCCACCTCGGTCGTTCGAGGCAGGAAAAACTGTTTTTT.

This clone appeared a single time. The V gene is TRBV6-2 or TRBV6-3, the J gene TRBJ2-3, with a tentative D call TRBD1 (5 bases). Between the trimmed V and J ends, which lost 2 bases and 4 bases, there was a span of 16 bases. The CDR3 consists of 16 residues. CDR1 is MNHEY, CDR2 SVGEGT, per germline. This chain's CDR3 is CASSYHRTHRADTQYF. In DNA form, the CDR3 reads TGTGCCAGCAGTTACCATAGGACACATCGGGCAGATACGCAGTATTTT.

This clone appeared a single time. This chain links TRBV3-1 (or the pseudogene TRBV3-2) with TRBJ2-7, with 9 bases that match TRBD2. This CDR3 region has 16 residues. J gave up 5 bases and V 4 bases, and 12 bases lay outside the gene matches. CDR1 and CDR2 (germline): LGHDT, YNNKEL (reference sequence). The CDR3 loop is CASSLRHSGSRHEQYF. CDR3 DNA sequence: TGTGCCAGCAGCCTCCGACATAGCGGGAGTCGGCACGAGCAGTACTTC.

J is TRBJ1-3 and V is TRBV15, with 8 bases aligning to TRBD1. Losses at the gene ends were 3 bases for V and 3 bases for J; bases not matched to a gene: 10. The CDR3 consists of 17 residues. Per the germline V gene, CDR1 is LNHNV and CDR2 is YYDKDF (reference sequence). The CDR3 sequence: CATSSDRTGMSGNTIYF. The CDR3 nucleotides are TGTGCCACCAGCAGCGACAGGACAGGGATGAGTGGAAACACCATATATTTT.

This clone occurred a few times. The V call is TRBV3-1 (or the pseudogene TRBV3-2), the J call TRBJ2-3; weak D call: TRBD2 (6 bases). V shed 0 bases and J shed 2 bases, with 9 bases lying between them. The CDR3 sequence is 15 residues long. Germline V gene lookup returns CDR1 LGHDT and CDR2 YNNKEL (reference sequence). The CDR3 sequence: CASSQDAGSTDTQYF. The CDR3 DNA is TGTGCCAGCAGCCAAGATGCGGGGTCCACAGATACGCAGTATTTT.

The chain recombines TRBV4-1 with TRBJ2-5, with a possible D match to TRBD1 (5 bases). Looked up from germline, CDR1 is MGHRA and CDR2 is YSYEKL. V was clipped by 2 bases and J by 4 bases, with 11 bases between them. CDR3 size: 14 residues. The CDR3 DNA reads as TGCGCCAGCAGCCAACAAAAAAGGGGAGAGACCCAGTACTTC. This sequence encodes CASSQQKRGETQYF.

The chain uses TRBV5-1 and TRBJ2-1; 8 bases map to TRBD2. This CDR3 is built from 16 residues. V shed 2 bases and J 4 bases; nucleotides not matched to a gene: 8. Germline V CDR1 and CDR2: SGHRS, YFSETQ. CDR3 sequence reads: CASSFSGTRPYNEQFF. In DNA form, the CDR3 reads TGCGCCAGCAGCTTTAGCGGGACTCGTCCTTACAATGAGCAGTTCTTC.

The chain has TRBV30 and TRBJ1-5; D not certain. CDR3 length equals 13 residues. CDR1 GTSNPN and CDR2 SVGIG come from the germline V gene (reference sequence). The germline V and J ends were trimmed by 5 bases and 1 base, with 9 bases remaining between them. This CDR3 is CAWGLESNQPQHF. The CDR3 nucleotides are TGTGCCTGGGGTTTGGAGAGCAATCAGCCCCAGCATTTT.

This clone was found once. The gene calls are TRBV9 and TRBJ1-2; tentatively, D is TRBD1 (6 bases). This CDR3 has 15 amino acids. Germline CDR1 SGDLS, CDR2 YYNGEE. Trimming removed 1 base at V and 4 bases at J, with 14 bases between. The CDR3 is CASSVTTDSGYGYTF. DNA of the CDR3: TGTGCCAGCAGCGTAACTACGGACAGCGGCTATGGCTACACCTTC. Full variable domain (outside the CDR3, taken from reference TRBV9 and TRBJ1-2): DSGVTQTPKHLITATGQRVTLRCSPRSGDLSVYWYQQSLDQGLQFLIQYYNGEERAKGNILERFSAQQFPDLHSELNLSSLELGDSALYFCASSVTTDSGYGYTFGSGTRLTVV.

This chain connects TRBV9 to TRBJ2-2; D is unresolved. Germline V gene sequence: CDR1 SGDLS, CDR2 YYNGEE. This CDR3 spans 12 amino acids. Trimming pared 1 base from V and 4 bases from J, leaving 2 bases between. The CDR3 sequence is CASSVSTGELFF. In DNA form, the CDR3 reads TGTGCCAGCAGCGTAAGCACCGGGGAGCTGTTTTTT.

The CDR3 DNA is TGTGCCAGCAGCTATGGGGGACAGGGCGGGCAGCCCCAGCATTTT. Its translation is CASSYGGQGGQPQHF. The chain carries TRBV6-2 or TRBV6-3 and TRBJ1-5; 9 bases match TRBD1. CDR1 MNHEY and CDR2 SVGEGT come from the germline V gene. Trimming removed 6 bases from V and 7 bases from J; junction bases left unmatched: 10. This CDR3 is 15 amino acids long.

This clone was counted a few times. The CDR3 DNA sequence: TGTGCCAGCAGCTTGTTCATCCAAGAGACCCAGTACTTC. Its protein product is CASSLFIQETQYF. J is TRBJ2-5 and V is TRBV5-8; D not resolved. Trimming cost V 1 base and J 1 base, with 5 bases left between them. Germline assignment: CDR1 SGHTS and CDR2 YDEGEE. The CDR3 is made up of 13 amino acids.

The chain is built from TRBV29-1 and TRBJ2-1; D gene unclear. Germline V gives CDR1 SQVTM, CDR2 ANQGSEA. The CDR3 has 12 residues. V lost 0 bases and J lost 10, with 10 bases in between. Written as DNA, the CDR3 is TGCAGCGTTGAAGATTCCGTGGGGGAGCAGTTCTTC. It translates to CSVEDSVGEQFF.

The chain recombines TRBV6-5 with TRBJ2-7; tentatively, D is TRBD1 or TRBD2 (5 bases each). Germline CDR1 reads MNHEY; CDR2 reads SVGAGI. With 2 bases removed from V and 0 bases from J, the gap between germline ends came to 8 bases. The length of the CDR3 is 14 residues. CDR3 DNA sequence: TGTGCCAGCAGTTACGAGAGGGGCTCCTACGAGCAGTACTTC. Amino acids: CASSYERGSYEQYF.

This chain connects TRBV7-2 to TRBJ2-3, with D hard to call. Trimming removed 4 bases from V and 3 bases from J, with 11 bases in between. The CDR3 contains 14 residues. In germline, CDR1 is SGHTA, CDR2 FQGNSA. The CDR3 spells CASSSPLVTDTQYF. DNA for the CDR3: TGTGCCAGCAGCTCCCCCCTGGTTACAGATACGCAGTATTTT.

The J gene is TRBJ2-1, the V gene TRBV9; TRBD1 aligns across 7 bases. The CDR3 extends over 15 amino acids. Losses at the gene ends were 0 bases for V and 3 bases for J; bases not matched to a gene: 3. The germline V gene encodes CDR1 SGDLS and CDR2 YYNGEE. The CDR3 bases are TGTGCCAGCAGCGTAGACGGGACAGACTACAATGAGCAGTTCTTC. It translates to CASSVDGTDYNEQFF. Using reference TRBV9 and TRBJ2-1 for the parts outside the CDR3, the full variable domain is DSGVTQTPKHLITATGQRVTLRCSPRSGDLSVYWYQQSLDQGLQFLIQYYNGEERAKGNILERFSAQQFPDLHSELNLSSLELGDSALYFCASSVDGTDYNEQFFGPGTRLTVL.

The genes are TRBV7-3 and TRBJ2-1; 11 nucleotides line up with TRBD1. CDR1 and CDR2 (germline): SGHTA, FQGTGA. V shed 4 bases and J 8 bases; nucleotides not matched to a gene: 7. CDR3 length equals 15 residues. CDR3 sequence (DNA): TGTGCCAGCAGCTCCCGGACAGGGGGCGGCGATGAGCAGTTCTTC. This encodes CASSSRTGGGDEQFF.

The genes are TRBV4-1 and TRBJ2-1; D is unresolved. Trimming stripped 2 bases from V and 9 bases from J, with 11 bases between. Germline V gene lookup returns CDR1 MGHRA and CDR2 YSYEKL. This CDR3 is 13 amino acids long. CDR3 sequence: CASSQFGAPEQFF. The CDR3 region has the DNA TGCGCCAGCAGCCAATTCGGAGCACCTGAGCAGTTCTTC.

The CDR3 DNA sequence: TGTGCCAGTACCGGACAGGGGAGAAACGAGCAGTACTTC. It codes for CASTGQGRNEQYF. The chain combines TRBV19 with TRBJ2-7, with 9 nucleotides matching TRBD1. J was trimmed by 5 bases and V by 7 bases; bases with no gene match: 6. Per germline, CDR1 LNHDA and CDR2 SQIVND (reference sequence). The length of the CDR3 is 13 residues.

This sequence joins TRBV2 and TRBJ1-2; TRBD1 agrees at 8 bases. The germline gives CDR1 SNHLY, CDR2 FYNNEI. The CDR3 has 14 residues. The J segment lost 4 bases and the V segment lost 1 base, leaving 2 bases of the junction unmatched. The DNA of the CDR3 is TGTGCCAGCAGTGAAGACAGGGGGGGCTATGGCTACACCTTC. It translates to CASSEDRGGYGYTF.

V and J are TRBV27 and TRBJ1-5, with 7 bases fitting TRBD1. V shed 2 bases, J shed 6 bases, and the junction held 4 bases outside the gene matches. Per the germline V gene, CDR1 is MNHEY and CDR2 is SMNVEV (reference sequence). The CDR3 is made up of 14 amino acids. The CDR3 DNA follows: TGTGCCAGCAGTTTAACAGGGGTAGGTCAGCCCCAGCATTTT. Translated, it gives CASSLTGVGQPQHF.

This sequence joins TRBV2 and TRBJ2-5; D possibly corresponds to TRBD1 (5 bases). The J call could be wrong; TRBJ2-7 is a better fit for the DNA end. The CDR3 runs to 15 residues. Looked up from germline, CDR1 is SNHLY and CDR2 is FYNNEI. In DNA, the CDR3 is TGTGCCAGCGGAATCGACAGTTCCTCCTCCTACGAGCAGTACTTC. Its translation is CASGIDSSSSYEQYF.

The chain recombines TRBV28 with TRBJ2-3; D is possibly TRBD1 or TRBD2 (5 bases each). Germline V gives CDR1 MDHEN, CDR2 SYDVKM. CDR3 size: 15 residues. V was shortened by 1 base and J by 8 bases, with 16 bases between the two germline ends. In DNA form, the CDR3 reads TGTGCCAGCAGTTTATTCTCGGCGGGTAGGGGTACGCAGTATTTT. Its protein product is CASSLFSAGRGTQYF.

This clone appeared a single time. The J gene is TRBJ2-7, the V gene TRBV5-6; possibly TRBD1 for D (5 bases). Trimming cost V 1 base and J 6 bases, with 17 bases left between them. The CDR3 length is 15 residues. Germline V gene sequence: CDR1 SGHDT, CDR2 YYEEEE. The CDR3 reads CASSLSYDSGFEQYF. CDR3 DNA sequence: TGTGCCAGCAGCTTGTCCTATGACAGTGGGTTCGAGCAGTACTTC.

The chain recombines TRBV6-5 with TRBJ2-3; 10 bases match TRBD2. CDR3 length: 14 residues. Germline-derived CDR1 and CDR2 are MNHEY and SVGAGI. The V and J ends lost 9 bases and 5 bases, in that order; junction bases with no gene match: 8. CDR3 protein: CASSSGSGIDTQYF. In DNA, the CDR3 is TGTGCCAGTTCTAGCGGGAGCGGCATAGATACGCAGTATTTT.